A single sample is the source of the 15 T cell receptor beta chains below, sequenced in a study of T-cell reconstitution after alpha-beta-depleted transplantation in children. Unique molecular identifiers featured in how the TCRbeta library was prepared. TCRdb used MiXCR to reprocess the PCR reads, holding one entry per CDR3 protein. The table includes some 830,000 distinct CDR3 sequences, roughly 15% detected once. Source: PBMCs, mostly from graft donor cells, taken 360 days after TCRalphabeta/CD19-depleted stem cell transplant. These receptors all come from a male patient younger than 18 who had a stem cell transplant for acute lymphoblastic leukemia, so the T cells may come from the graft donor.

This clonotype was picked up a small number of times. The chain carries TRBV7-6 and TRBJ2-1; D not resolved. From germline, CDR1 is SGHVS and CDR2 FNYEAQ. V lost 2 bases and J lost 0, with 11 bases in between. The CDR3 runs 16 residues. CDR3 bases: TGTGCCAGCAGCTTAATCCTCGCTAGCTCCTACAATGAGCAGTTCTTC. It translates to CASSLILASSYNEQFF.

This clonotype was seen a handful of times. V usage is TRBV5-6 and J usage is TRBJ1-2; D remains unclear. CDR1 is SGHDT and CDR2 is YYEEEE in the germline V gene. Trimming stripped 2 bases from V and 5 bases from J, with 7 bases between. This CDR3 region has 12 residues. In nucleotides, the CDR3 is TGTGCCAGCAGCTTCTGGGAGTATGGCTACACCTTC. As protein: CASSFWEYGYTF.

This clonotype was counted between two and nine times. The chain has TRBV10-1 and TRBJ1-1; the D gene is possibly TRBD1 (5 bases). CDR3 length: 15 residues. V was clipped by 5 bases and J by 6 bases, with 19 bases between them. The germline V gene encodes CDR1 WNHNN and CDR2 SYGVQD (reference sequence). Here the CDR3 reads CASSNTPGTSSEAFF. The DNA for the CDR3 is TGCGCCAGCAGTAATACACCGGGGACGTCCTCTGAAGCTTTCTTT.

This clonotype was observed a handful of times. J is TRBJ1-1 and V is TRBV7-2; D is uncertain. Germline CDR1 SGHTA, CDR2 FQGNSA. The V and J ends lost 5 bases and 0 bases respectively, with 10 bases between them. This CDR3 has 14 residues. The CDR3 region is CASSPPPLNTEAFF. CDR3 coding DNA: TGTGCCAGCAGCCCACCTCCATTGAACACTGAAGCTTTCTTT.

This chain uses TRBV5-6 with TRBJ2-5; 8 nucleotides line up with TRBD2. Germline loops: CDR1 SGHDT, CDR2 YYEEEE. There are 13 residues in the CDR3. V dropped 9 bases and J dropped 5; count of bases not matched to a gene: 9. The CDR3 DNA follows: TGTGCCACGAGGACTAGCCTGGGTGAGACCCAGTACTTC. This encodes CATRTSLGETQYF.

Only a few counts were recorded for this clonotype. The chain carries TRBV7-8 and TRBJ2-5; D is perhaps TRBD1 (5 bases). V was shortened by 8 bases and J by 2 bases, with 18 bases between the two germline ends. CDR1 and CDR2 from the germline V gene are SGHVS and FQNEAQ. The CDR3 is 15 residues long. The CDR3 region is CASYHPFRAQETQYF. CDR3 nucleotide sequence: TGTGCCAGCTACCACCCCTTCAGGGCGCAAGAGACCCAGTACTTC.

The rearrangement uses TRBV9 and TRBJ1-2, with TRBD1 identical over 7 bases. The CDR3 loop spans 14 amino acids. Germline CDR1 is SGDLS and CDR2 is YYNGEE. With 4 bases clipped from V and 5 bases from J, the junction kept 8 bases outside the gene matches. CDR3 bases: TGTGCCAGCAGCAGCCCGTTGACAGGGTATGGCTACACCTTC. Its translation: CASSSPLTGYGYTF. The variable domain in full, completed from reference TRBV9 and TRBJ1-2, reads DSGVTQTPKHLITATGQRVTLRCSPRSGDLSVYWYQQSLDQGLQFLIQYYNGEERAKGNILERFSAQQFPDLHSELNLSSLELGDSALYFCASSSPLTGYGYTFGSGTRLTVV.

This clonotype has more than one count but fewer than ten. The chain carries TRBV7-3 and TRBJ2-1; 9 nucleotides line up with TRBD2. Germline trimming cut 2 bases from V and 6 bases from J; bases unmatched to any gene: 17. The CDR3 length is 19 residues. Per the germline V gene, CDR1 is SGHTA and CDR2 is FQGTGA. CDR3 sequence (DNA): TGTGCCAGCAGCTTACCAGCGGGAGGCCTTAAAATTTTTGGCAATGAGCAGTTCTTC. Its protein is CASSLPAGGLKIFGNEQFF.

The CDR3 nucleotides are TGCGCCAGCAGCTGGGGCAACTACGAGCAGTACTTC. Protein sequence: CASSWGNYEQYF. The chain carries TRBV5-1 and TRBJ2-7; D might be TRBD1 (5 bases). The CDR3 runs 12 residues. Germline V gene lookup returns CDR1 SGHRS and CDR2 YFSETQ. V was trimmed by 3 bases and J by 3 bases, leaving 7 bases between them.

This clonotype has at least ten counts. This chain connects TRBV5-6 to TRBJ2-5; D not certain. The CDR3 totals 14 residues. Trimming shortened V by 2 bases and J by 2 bases, and 10 bases separated the two germline ends. Germline V gene sequence: CDR1 SGHDT, CDR2 YYEEEE. The CDR3 here is CASSFSNSQETQYF. For the CDR3, the DNA is TGTGCCAGCAGCTTTTCGAACAGTCAAGAGACCCAGTACTTC.

This clonotype was seen a few times. The chain joins TRBV5-1 to TRBJ2-3, with unresolved D. This CDR3 has 13 residues. Per the germline V gene, CDR1 is SGHRS and CDR2 is YFSETQ. The germline V and J ends were trimmed by 7 bases and 5 bases, with 14 bases remaining between them. CDR3 coding DNA: TGCGCCAGCCTCCCTGACCGCCAAGATACGCAGTATTTT. Its protein product is CASLPDRQDTQYF.

This clonotype was recorded only once. The chain combines TRBV7-9 with TRBJ1-5, with a weak D call TRBD1 (5 bases). CDR1 SEHNR and CDR2 FQNEAQ come from the germline V gene (reference sequence). This CDR3 is built from 14 residues. Trimming shortened V by 5 bases and J by 4 bases, and 12 bases separated the two germline ends. CDR3 sequence reads: CASSEGLVNQPQHF. The CDR3 DNA is TGTGCCAGCAGCGAGGGGCTCGTGAATCAGCCCCAGCATTTT.

This clonotype was observed a handful of times. The chain is built from TRBV5-1 and TRBJ2-3; TRBD1 matches at 8 bases. With V trimmed by 4 bases and J by 1 base, 14 bases remained unmatched. Germline CDR1 is SGHRS and CDR2 is YFSETQ. This CDR3 has 18 amino acids. This CDR3 reads CASSHKWARDRRTDTQYF. The CDR3 nucleotides are TGCGCCAGCAGCCACAAATGGGCCCGGGACAGGCGCACAGATACGCAGTATTTT.

The CDR3 nucleotides are TGTGCCAGCAGCGTAGGGGGAGGCCTAGCGGACGATGAACCACACCAAGAGACCCAGTACTTC. Residues: CASSVGGGLADDEPHQETQYF. V is TRBV9 and J is TRBJ2-5, with 7 bases aligning to TRBD2. In germline, CDR1 is SGDLS, CDR2 YYNGEE. The V gene end was trimmed by 0 bases and the J gene end by 0 bases; junction bases not matched to a gene: 20. The CDR3 is made up of 21 amino acids.

This clonotype came up many times. The chain carries TRBV2 and TRBJ1-4, with 9 bases that match TRBD1. V lost 6 bases, J lost 8 bases, and 4 bases stayed unmatched. CDR1 is SNHLY and CDR2 is FYNNEI in the germline V gene. The CDR3 totals 13 residues. The CDR3 DNA reads TGTGCCAGCAGGGGGACAGGGAGGGAAAAACTGTTTTTT. This codes for CASRGTGREKLFF.